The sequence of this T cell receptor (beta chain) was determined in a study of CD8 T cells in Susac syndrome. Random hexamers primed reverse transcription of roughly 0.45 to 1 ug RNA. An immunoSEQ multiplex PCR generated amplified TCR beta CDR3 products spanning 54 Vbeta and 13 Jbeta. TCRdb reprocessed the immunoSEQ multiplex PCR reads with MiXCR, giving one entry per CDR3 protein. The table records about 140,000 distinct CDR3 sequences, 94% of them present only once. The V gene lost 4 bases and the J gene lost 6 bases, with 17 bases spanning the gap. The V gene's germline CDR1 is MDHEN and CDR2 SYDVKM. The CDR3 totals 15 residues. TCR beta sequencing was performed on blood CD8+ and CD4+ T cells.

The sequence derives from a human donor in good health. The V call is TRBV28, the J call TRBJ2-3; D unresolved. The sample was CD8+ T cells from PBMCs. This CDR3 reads CASSSPNWASDTQYF. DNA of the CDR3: TGTGCCAGCAGTTCCCCCAACTGGGCTTCGGATACGCAGTATTTT.